The clone carrying this TCR beta chain was picked up many times. These data are taken from a study of T cell repertoires in cytomegalovirus infection. A single record per CDR3 protein comes from TCRdb applying MiXCR to the reads. This sample yields around 450,000 distinct CDR3 sequences, of which roughly 30% are seen a single time; roughly 13% belongs to the top ten. Trimming removed 5 bases from V and 0 bases from J; junction bases left unmatched: 8. The CDR3 extends over 16 amino acids. Germline V gene lookup returns CDR1 SGHTA and CDR2 FQGNSA. The clonotype originates from a human donor in good health (CMV status not recorded). Some clones in this sample may be carry-over from other donors' samples. Sequencing was performed on PBMCs. The V and J genes are TRBV7-2 and TRBJ2-3, with TRBD2 matching over 7 bases. CDR3 nucleotides: TGTGCCAGCAGCGTGGATGGGGGGGGGAGCACAGATACGCAGTATTTT. The encoded protein is CASSVDGGGSTDTQYF. Variable domain in full (rest from reference TRBV7-2 and TRBJ2-3): GAGVSQSPSNKVTEKGKDVELRCDPISGHTALYWYRQSLGQGLEFLIYFQGNSAPDKSGLPSDRFSAERTGGSVSTLTIQRTQQEDSAVYLCASSVDGGGSTDTQYFGPGTRLTVL.